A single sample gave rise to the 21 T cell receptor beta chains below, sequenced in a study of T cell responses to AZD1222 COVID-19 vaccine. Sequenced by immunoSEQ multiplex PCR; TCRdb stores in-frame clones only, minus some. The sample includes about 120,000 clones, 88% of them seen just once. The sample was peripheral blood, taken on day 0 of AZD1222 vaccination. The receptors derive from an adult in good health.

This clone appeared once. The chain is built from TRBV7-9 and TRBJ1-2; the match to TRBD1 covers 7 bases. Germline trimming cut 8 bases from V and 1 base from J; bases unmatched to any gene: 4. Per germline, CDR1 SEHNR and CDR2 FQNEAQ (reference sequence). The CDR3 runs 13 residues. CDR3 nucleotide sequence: TGTGCCAGCGGGGACAGCAATAACTATGGCTACACCTTC. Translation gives CASGDSNNYGYTF.

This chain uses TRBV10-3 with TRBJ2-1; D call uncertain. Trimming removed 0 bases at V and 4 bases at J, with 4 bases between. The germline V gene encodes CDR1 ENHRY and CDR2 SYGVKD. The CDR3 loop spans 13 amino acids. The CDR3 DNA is TGTGCCATCAGTGAGTCCGGTTACAATGAGCAGTTCTTC. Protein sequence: CAISESGYNEQFF.

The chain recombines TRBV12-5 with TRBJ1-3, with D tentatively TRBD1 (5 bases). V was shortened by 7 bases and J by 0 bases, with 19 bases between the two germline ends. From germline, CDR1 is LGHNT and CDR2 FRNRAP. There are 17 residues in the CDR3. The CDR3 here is CASARGEGTDSGNTIYF. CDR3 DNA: TGTGCTAGTGCGAGAGGGGAGGGAACCGACTCTGGAAACACCATATATTTT.

CDR3 in DNA: TGCAGCGCCCGGGGGGCTAATGAAAAACTGTTTTTT. Translation: CSARGANEKLFF. The chain links TRBV29-1 to TRBJ1-4; D perhaps matches TRBD1 (5 bases). The CDR3 runs 12 residues. Trimming took off 7 bases at V and 3 bases at J, with 9 bases between the two ends. CDR1 is SQVTM and CDR2 is ANQGSEA in the germline V gene.

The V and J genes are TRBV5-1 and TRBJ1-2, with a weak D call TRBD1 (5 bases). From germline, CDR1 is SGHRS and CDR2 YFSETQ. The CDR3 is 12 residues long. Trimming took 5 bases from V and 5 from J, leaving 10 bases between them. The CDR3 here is CASRGEGYGYTF. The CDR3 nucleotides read TGCGCCAGCAGGGGGGAAGGGTATGGCTACACCTTC.

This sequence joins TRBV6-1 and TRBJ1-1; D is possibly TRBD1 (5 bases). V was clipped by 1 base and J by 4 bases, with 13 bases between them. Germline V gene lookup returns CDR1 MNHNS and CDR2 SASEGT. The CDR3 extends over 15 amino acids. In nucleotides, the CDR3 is TGTGCCAGCAGTGAAGGCGGGGGAGGGAGCACTGAAGCTTTCTTT. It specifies CASSEGGGGSTEAFF.

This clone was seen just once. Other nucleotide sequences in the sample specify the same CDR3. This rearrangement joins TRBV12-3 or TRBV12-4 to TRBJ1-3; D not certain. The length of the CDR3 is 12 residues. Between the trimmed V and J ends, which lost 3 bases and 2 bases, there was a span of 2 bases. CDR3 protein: CASSFPGNTIYF. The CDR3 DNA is TGTGCCAGCAGTTTCCCTGGAAACACCATATATTTT.

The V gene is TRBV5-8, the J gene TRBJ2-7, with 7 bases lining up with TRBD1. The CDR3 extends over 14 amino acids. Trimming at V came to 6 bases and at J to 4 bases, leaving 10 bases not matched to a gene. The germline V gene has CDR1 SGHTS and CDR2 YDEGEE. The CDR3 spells CASTPGTVNYEQYF. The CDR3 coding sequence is TGTGCCAGCACACCCGGGACAGTCAATTACGAGCAGTACTTC.

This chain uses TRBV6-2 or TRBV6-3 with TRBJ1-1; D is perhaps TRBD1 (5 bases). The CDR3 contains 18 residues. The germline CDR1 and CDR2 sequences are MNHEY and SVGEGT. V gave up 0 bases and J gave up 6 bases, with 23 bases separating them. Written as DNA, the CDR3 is TGTGCCAGCAGTTACTCGGGTTTTCGTCAGGGTCGTTCAGCTGAAGCTTTCTTT. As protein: CASSYSGFRQGRSAEAFF.

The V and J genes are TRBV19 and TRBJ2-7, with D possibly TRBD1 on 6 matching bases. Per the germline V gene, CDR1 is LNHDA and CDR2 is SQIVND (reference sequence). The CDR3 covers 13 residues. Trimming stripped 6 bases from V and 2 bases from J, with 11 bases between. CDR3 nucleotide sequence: TGTGCCAGTAGCGGGACACATACCTACGAGCAGTACTTC. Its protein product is CASSGTHTYEQYF.

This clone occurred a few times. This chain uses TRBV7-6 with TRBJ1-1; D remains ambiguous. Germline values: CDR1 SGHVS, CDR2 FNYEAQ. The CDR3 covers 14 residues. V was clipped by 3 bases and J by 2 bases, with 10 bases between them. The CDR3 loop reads CASSFFGENTEAFF. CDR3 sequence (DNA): TGTGCCAGCAGCTTTTTCGGAGAAAACACTGAAGCTTTCTTT.

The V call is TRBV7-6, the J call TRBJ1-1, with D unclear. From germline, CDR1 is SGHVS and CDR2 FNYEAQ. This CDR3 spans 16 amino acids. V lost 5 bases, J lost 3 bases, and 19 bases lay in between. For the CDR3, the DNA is TGTGCCAGCAGCCGAATCCCACTGTACGGGGACACTGAAGCTTTCTTT. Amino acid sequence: CASSRIPLYGDTEAFF.

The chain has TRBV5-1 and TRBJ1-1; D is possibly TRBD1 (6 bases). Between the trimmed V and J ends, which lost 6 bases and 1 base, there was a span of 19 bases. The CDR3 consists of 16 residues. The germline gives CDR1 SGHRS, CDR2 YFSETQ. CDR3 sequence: CASTLGGSPGNTEAFF. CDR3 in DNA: TGCGCCAGCACCCTGGGGGGCAGTCCAGGGAACACTGAAGCTTTCTTT.

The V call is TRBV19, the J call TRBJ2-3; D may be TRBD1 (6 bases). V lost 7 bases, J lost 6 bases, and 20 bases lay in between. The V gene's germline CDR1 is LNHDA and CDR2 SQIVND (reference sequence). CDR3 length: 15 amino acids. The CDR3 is CASKKPGVREDTQYF. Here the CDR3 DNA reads TGTGCCAGTAAAAAACCAGGGGTACGTGAGGATACGCAGTATTTT.

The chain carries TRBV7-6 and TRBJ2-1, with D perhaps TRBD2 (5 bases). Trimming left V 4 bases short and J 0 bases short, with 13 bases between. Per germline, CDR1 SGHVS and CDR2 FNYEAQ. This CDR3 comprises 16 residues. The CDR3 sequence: CASSSRPGSSYNEQFF. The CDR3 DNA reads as TGTGCCAGCAGCTCCAGACCGGGGAGCTCCTACAATGAGCAGTTCTTC.

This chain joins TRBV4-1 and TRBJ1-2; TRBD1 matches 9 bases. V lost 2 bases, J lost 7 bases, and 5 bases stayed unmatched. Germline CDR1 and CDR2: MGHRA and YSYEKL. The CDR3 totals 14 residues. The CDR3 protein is CASSQPGTGFGYTF. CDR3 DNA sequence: TGCGCCAGCAGCCAACCGGGGACAGGGTTTGGCTACACCTTC.

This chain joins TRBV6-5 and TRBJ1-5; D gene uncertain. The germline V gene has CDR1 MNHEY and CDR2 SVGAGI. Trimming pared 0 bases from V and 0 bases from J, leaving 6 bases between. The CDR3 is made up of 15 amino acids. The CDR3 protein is CASSYSGFSNQPQHF. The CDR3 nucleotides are TGTGCCAGCAGTTACTCGGGTTTTAGCAATCAGCCCCAGCATTTT.

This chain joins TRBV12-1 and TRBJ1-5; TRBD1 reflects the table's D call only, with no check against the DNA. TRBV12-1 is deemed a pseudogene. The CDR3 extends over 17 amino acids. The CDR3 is CASSPLGQIYSNQPQHF. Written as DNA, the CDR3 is TGTGCCAGCAGCCCCCTAGGACAGATTTATAGCAATCAGCCCCAGCATTTT.

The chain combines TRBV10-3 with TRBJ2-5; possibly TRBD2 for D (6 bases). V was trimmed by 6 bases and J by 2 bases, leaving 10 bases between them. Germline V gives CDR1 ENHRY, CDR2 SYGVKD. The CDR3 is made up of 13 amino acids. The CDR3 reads CAISQRVQETQYF. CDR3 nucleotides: TGTGCCATCAGCCAGCGGGTGCAAGAGACCCAGTACTTC.

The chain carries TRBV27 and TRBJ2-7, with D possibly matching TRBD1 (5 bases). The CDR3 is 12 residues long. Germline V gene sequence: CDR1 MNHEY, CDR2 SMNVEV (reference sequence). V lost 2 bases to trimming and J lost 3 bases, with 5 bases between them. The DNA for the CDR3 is TGTGCCAGCAGTTTAACAGGCTACGAGCAGTACTTC. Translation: CASSLTGYEQYF.

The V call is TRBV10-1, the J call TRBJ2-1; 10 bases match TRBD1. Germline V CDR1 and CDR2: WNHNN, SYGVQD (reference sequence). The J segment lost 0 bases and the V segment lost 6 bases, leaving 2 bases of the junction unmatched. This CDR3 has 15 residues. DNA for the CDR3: TGCGCCAGCAGGAGGGACAGGGGCTCCTACAATGAGCAGTTCTTC. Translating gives CASRRDRGSYNEQFF.